These 15 T cell receptor beta chains were sequenced from one sample in a study of post-analysis software for immune sequencing data. Findings and limits, study-wide: Four or five TRBV segments were significantly more frequent in patients than in controls. TRBV5-6, TRBV5-1 and TRBV20-1 were among these segments.

These receptors are not linked to any known antigen. The library was made from cDNA and included unique molecular identifiers. TCRdb fed the PCR reads into MiXCR, producing one record per CDR3 protein. The sample holds 750,000 to 950,000 distinct CDR3 sequences, roughly 50% seen once. Input material: blood. The receptors were sampled from a girl aged 10 to 17 with multiple sclerosis.

This rearrangement joins TRBV15 to TRBJ2-1; a possible D gene is TRBD2 (5 bases). The CDR3 sequence is 16 residues long. Trimming shortened V by 0 bases and J by 3 bases, and 12 bases separated the two germline ends. Germline assignment: CDR1 LNHNV and CDR2 YYDKDF (reference sequence). The chain's CDR3 is CATSRDGGAHYNEQFF. The CDR3 DNA reads as TGTGCCACCAGCAGAGATGGAGGTGCCCACTACAATGAGCAGTTCTTC.

The chain couples TRBV5-5 to TRBJ1-5; TRBD1 matches 7 bases. V dropped 1 base and J dropped 3; count of bases not matched to a gene: 4. Germline V gene data show CDR1 as SGHKS and CDR2 as YYEKEE (reference sequence). This CDR3 is built from 15 residues. The CDR3 sequence: CASSLWTGDNQPQHF. CDR3 sequence (DNA): TGTGCCAGCAGCTTGTGGACAGGAGACAATCAGCCCCAGCATTTT.

The rearrangement uses TRBV5-4 and TRBJ2-4; 10 nucleotides line up with TRBD1. The DNA end lines up better with TRBJ2-7; the J call may be wrong. Germline CDR1 reads SGHNT; CDR2 reads YYREEE (reference sequence). This CDR3 has 13 amino acids. The CDR3 sequence: CASSGQGGYEQYF. The CDR3 region has the DNA TGTGCCAGCAGCGGACAGGGGGGATACGAGCAGTACTTC.

Only a few counts were recorded for this clonotype. This sequence joins TRBV9 and TRBJ2-5, with unresolved D. This CDR3 region has 13 residues. Per germline, CDR1 SGDLS and CDR2 YYNGEE. The V gene lost 4 bases and the J gene lost 0 bases, with 7 bases spanning the gap. CDR3 in amino acids: CASSLQNQETQYF. The CDR3 coding sequence is TGTGCCAGCAGCCTACAGAACCAAGAGACCCAGTACTTC.

The chain employs TRBV5-1 and TRBJ1-2, with a tentative D call TRBD1 (6 bases). The CDR3 extends over 12 amino acids. The V end was cut by 3 bases, the J end by 7 bases, with 10 bases between. Germline lookup yields CDR1 SGHRS and CDR2 YFSETQ. CDR3 sequence: CASSSDSGGYTF. DNA of the CDR3: TGCGCCAGCAGCTCGGACAGTGGTGGCTACACCTTC.

This clonotype was counted a single time. V and J are TRBV20-1 and TRBJ2-5, with 8 bases aligning to TRBD1. CDR3 size: 12 residues. The V gene's germline CDR1 is DFQATT and CDR2 SNEGSKA (reference sequence). The DNA for the CDR3 is TGCAGCGCTCAGGGGGCTGAGCGAGAGCAGTACTTC. The encoded protein is CSAQGAEREQYF.

The chain uses TRBV19 and TRBJ1-5; D gene uncertain. The CDR3 is 17 amino acids. Deletions cut 7 bases from V and 0 bases from J, with 19 bases between. The germline CDR1 and CDR2 sequences are LNHDA and SQIVND (reference sequence). In nucleotides, the CDR3 is TGTGCCAGTACCTCAGACAAAACAGTTTATAGCAATCAGCCCCAGCATTTT. Translated, it gives CASTSDKTVYSNQPQHF.

The V and J genes are TRBV4-1 and TRBJ2-4; either TRBD1 or TRBD2 may fit D (6 bases each). The J call could be wrong; TRBJ2-7 is a better fit for the DNA end. Per the germline V gene, CDR1 is MGHRA and CDR2 is YSYEKL. The CDR3 runs 15 residues. This CDR3 reads CASSHYGGLSDEQYF. The CDR3 nucleotides read TGCGCCAGCAGCCATTATGGGGGGCTAAGCGACGAGCAGTACTTC.

CDR3 DNA sequence: TGCAGTGCATGGGTCGGGGGGGCAGATACGCAGTATTTT. Translation: CSAWVGGADTQYF. The chain links TRBV20-1 to TRBJ2-3; 8 positions match TRBD2. Germline CDR1 reads DFQATT; CDR2 reads SNEGSKA (reference sequence). The junction had 6 bases not matched to a gene; V was cut back by 6 bases and J by 4 bases. The CDR3 loop spans 13 amino acids.

This clonotype has more than one count but fewer than ten. The V gene is TRBV12-3 or TRBV12-4, the J gene TRBJ2-1; D not resolved. CDR3 length: 15 residues. V lost 8 bases and J 2 bases, leaving 16 bases between the germline ends. The CDR3: CASAGSLVPYNEQFF. The CDR3 coding sequence is TGTGCCAGCGCCGGGTCCCTAGTCCCCTACAATGAGCAGTTCTTC.

The table lists this clonotype with a count of one. The chain recombines TRBV29-1 with TRBJ2-1; no firm D call. This CDR3 is built from 14 residues. Trimming cost V 5 bases and J 0 bases, with 11 bases left between them. Looked up from germline, CDR1 is SQVTM and CDR2 is ANQGSEA. CDR3 DNA: TGCAGCGTTCATTTGGTGGCCTCCTACAATGAGCAGTTCTTC. Translation: CSVHLVASYNEQFF.

The genes are TRBV15 and TRBJ2-3; 10 nucleotides line up with TRBD2. This CDR3 comprises 16 residues. Per germline, CDR1 LNHNV and CDR2 YYDKDF (reference sequence). After removal of 1 base from V and 2 bases from J, the junction contained 3 bases not matched to a gene. The CDR3 is CATSRATSGTTDTQYF. CDR3 nucleotides: TGTGCCACCAGCAGAGCCACTAGCGGGACCACAGATACGCAGTATTTT.

This chain uses TRBV7-9 with TRBJ1-4; D unresolved. The V gene lost 5 bases and the J gene lost 0 bases, with 10 bases spanning the gap. The CDR3 extends over 15 amino acids. The germline V gene has CDR1 SEHNR and CDR2 FQNEAQ (reference sequence). The CDR3 region has the DNA TGTGCCAGCAGCCAAACCGGTGCAACTAATGAAAAACTGTTTTTT. Amino acids: CASSQTGATNEKLFF.

This clonotype appeared a few times. The chain uses TRBV20-1 and TRBJ2-5; 11 positions agree with TRBD2. The CDR3 has 16 residues. CDR1 and CDR2 (germline): DFQATT, SNEGSKA (reference sequence). Germline trimming cut 4 bases from V and 4 bases from J; bases unmatched to any gene: 11. DNA for the CDR3: TGCAGTGCTACCAAAGCTAGCGGGGGGCTACTAGAGACCCAGTACTTC. It specifies CSATKASGGLLETQYF.

This chain uses TRBV29-1 with TRBJ2-7; D might be TRBD1 (5 bases). Germline values: CDR1 SQVTM, CDR2 ANQGSEA. V lost 4 bases and J 4 bases, leaving 14 bases between the germline ends. The CDR3 is 13 amino acids. The CDR3 reads CSVAQAATYEQYF. In DNA, the CDR3 is TGCAGCGTTGCACAGGCGGCGACTTACGAGCAGTACTTC.